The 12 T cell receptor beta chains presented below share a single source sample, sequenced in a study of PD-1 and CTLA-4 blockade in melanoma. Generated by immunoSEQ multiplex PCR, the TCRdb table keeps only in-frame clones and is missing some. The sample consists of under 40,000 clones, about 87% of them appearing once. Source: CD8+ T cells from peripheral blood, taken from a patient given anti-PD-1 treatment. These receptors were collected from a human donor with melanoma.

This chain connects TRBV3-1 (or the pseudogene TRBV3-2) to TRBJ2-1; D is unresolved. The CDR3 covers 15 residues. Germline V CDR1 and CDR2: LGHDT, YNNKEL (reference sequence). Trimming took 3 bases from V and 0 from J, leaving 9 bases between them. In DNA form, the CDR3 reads TGTGCCAGCAGCCAGAGCGATCACTCCTACAATGAGCAGTTCTTC. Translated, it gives CASSQSDHSYNEQFF.

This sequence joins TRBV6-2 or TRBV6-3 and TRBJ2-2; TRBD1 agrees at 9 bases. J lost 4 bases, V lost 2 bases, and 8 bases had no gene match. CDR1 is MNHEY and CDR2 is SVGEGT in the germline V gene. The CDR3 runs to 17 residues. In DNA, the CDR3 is TGTGCCAGCAGTTACCGGAAGGGACAGGGTGGCACCGGGGAGCTGTTTTTT. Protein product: CASSYRKGQGGTGELFF.

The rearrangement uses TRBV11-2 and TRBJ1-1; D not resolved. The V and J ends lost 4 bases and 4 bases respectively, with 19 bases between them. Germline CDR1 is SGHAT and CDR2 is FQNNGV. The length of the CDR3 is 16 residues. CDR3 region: CASSSLPKGKATEAFF. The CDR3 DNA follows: TGTGCCAGCAGCTCCCTACCGAAGGGAAAGGCCACTGAAGCTTTCTTT.

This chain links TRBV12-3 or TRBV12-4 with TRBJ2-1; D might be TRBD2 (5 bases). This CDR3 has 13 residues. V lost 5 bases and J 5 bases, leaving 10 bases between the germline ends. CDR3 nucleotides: TGTGCCAGCAGTCCAGACGGGGACAATGAGCAGTTCTTC. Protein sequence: CASSPDGDNEQFF.

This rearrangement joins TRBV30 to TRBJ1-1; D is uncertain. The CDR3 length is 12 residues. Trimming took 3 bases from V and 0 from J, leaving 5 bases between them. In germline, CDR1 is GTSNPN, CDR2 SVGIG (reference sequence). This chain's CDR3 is CAWSPLNTEAFF. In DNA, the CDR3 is TGTGCCTGGAGCCCCTTGAACACTGAAGCTTTCTTT.

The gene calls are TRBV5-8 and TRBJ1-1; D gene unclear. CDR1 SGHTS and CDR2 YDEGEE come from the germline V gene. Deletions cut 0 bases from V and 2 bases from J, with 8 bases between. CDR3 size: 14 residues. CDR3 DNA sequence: TGTGCCAGCAGCTTGGGGACGGTTAACACTGAAGCTTTCTTT. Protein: CASSLGTVNTEAFF.

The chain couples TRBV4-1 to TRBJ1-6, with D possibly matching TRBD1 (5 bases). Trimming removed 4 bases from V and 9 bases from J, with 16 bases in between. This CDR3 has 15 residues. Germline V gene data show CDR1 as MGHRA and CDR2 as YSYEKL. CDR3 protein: CASSPVEGAPSPLHF. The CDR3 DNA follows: TGCGCCAGCAGCCCAGTGGAAGGGGCGCCTTCACCCCTCCACTTT.

CDR3 in amino acids: CASSAAGHIYNEQFF. The CDR3 nucleotides are TGTGCCAGTAGTGCGGCGGGACACATCTACAATGAGCAGTTCTTC. The chain has TRBV19 and TRBJ2-1; D may be TRBD1 or TRBD2 (6 bases each). CDR3 length equals 15 residues. V lost 5 bases and J lost 3, with 14 bases in between. Germline V gene sequence: CDR1 LNHDA, CDR2 SQIVND (reference sequence).

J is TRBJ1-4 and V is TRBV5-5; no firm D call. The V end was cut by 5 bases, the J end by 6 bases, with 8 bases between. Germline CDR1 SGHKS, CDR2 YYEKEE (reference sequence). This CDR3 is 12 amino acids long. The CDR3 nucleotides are TGTGCCAGCAGTCCCGGGGATGAAAAACTGTTTTTT. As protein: CASSPGDEKLFF.

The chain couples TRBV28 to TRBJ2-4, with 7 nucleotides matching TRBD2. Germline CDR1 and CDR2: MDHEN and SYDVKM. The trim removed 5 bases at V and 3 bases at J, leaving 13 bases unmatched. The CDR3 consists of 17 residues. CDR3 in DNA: TGTGCCAGCAGTGCCAATCTAGCGGATTTTGGCAAAAACATTCAGTACTTC. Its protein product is CASSANLADFGKNIQYF.

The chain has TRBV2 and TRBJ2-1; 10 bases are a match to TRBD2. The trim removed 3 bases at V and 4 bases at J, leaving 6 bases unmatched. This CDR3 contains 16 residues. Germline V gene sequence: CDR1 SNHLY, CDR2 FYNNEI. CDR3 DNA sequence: TGTGCCAGCAGTGACCCTAGCGGGGGATCGTACAATGAGCAGTTCTTC. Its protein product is CASSDPSGGSYNEQFF.

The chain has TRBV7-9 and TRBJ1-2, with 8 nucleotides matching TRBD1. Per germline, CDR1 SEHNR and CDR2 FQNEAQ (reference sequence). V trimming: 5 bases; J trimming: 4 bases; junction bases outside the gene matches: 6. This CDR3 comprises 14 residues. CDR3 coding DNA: TGTGCCAGCAGCCGGGGACAGGAGCTCTATGGCTACACCTTC. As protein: CASSRGQELYGYTF.